The rows below give T cell receptor beta chains drawn from one sample of a study of shared clonotypes between healthy human individuals. Assay: immunoSEQ multiplex PCR; the TCRdb copy retains only in-frame clones and omits some. The data show about 680,000 clones, with about three quarters seen just once and more than 1.5% held by the top ten. The source material was memory CD4+ T cells sorted from blood. The source is a woman in her twenties or thirties in good health. The conserved cysteine and the conserved F or W are not part of the CDR3 here. The order of the fields is V gene, clone size, CDR3 protein. Expanded clones get a size class; other rows say once, few or many, or leave the size out.

V gene: TRBV6-1; clone size: -; CDR3 protein: ASSESVPVGTEAF
V gene: TRBV6-6; clone size: many; CDR3 protein: ASSYASGSYEQY
V gene: TRBV10-3; clone size: -; CDR3 protein: AISESRQGATEAF
V gene: TRBV7-8; clone size: -; CDR3 protein: ASSSTAPEYKQF
V gene: TRBV7-9; clone size: -; CDR3 protein: ASSPWTGDGYT
V gene: TRBV28; clone size: -; CDR3 protein: ASRLSGSRYEQY
V gene: TRBV28; clone size: once; CDR3 protein: ASSLIGTPQH
V gene: TRBV7-9; clone size: -; CDR3 protein: ASSISMDGVKDQY
V gene: TRBV14; clone size: -; CDR3 protein: ASSPSGSTDTQY
V gene: TRBV16; clone size: -; CDR3 protein: ASSQSGAILETQY
V gene: TRBV6-1; clone size: -; CDR3 protein: ASSAETGIFWGYT
V gene: TRBV28; clone size: -; CDR3 protein: ASSLFGGRRNEQF
V gene: TRBV14; clone size: -; CDR3 protein: ASSQDMGAGANVLT
V gene: TRBV5-1; clone size: once; CDR3 protein: ASSSPTGSETQY
V gene: TRBV6-5; clone size: -; CDR3 protein: ASSFFGFTGYT
V gene: TRBV30; clone size: many; CDR3 protein: AWSLTGGYNEQF
V gene: TRBV28; clone size: -; CDR3 protein: ASSVRDGAF
V gene: TRBV30; clone size: -; CDR3 protein: AWGRGADTQY
V gene: TRBV5-1; clone size: -; CDR3 protein: ASSLGTGVNIQY
V gene: TRBV6-4; clone size: -; CDR3 protein: ASAGQLADTQY
V gene: TRBV5-5; clone size: -; CDR3 protein: ASSLQGPSYEQY
V gene: TRBV2; clone size: many; CDR3 protein: ASSGMSEQY
V gene: TRBV29-1; clone size: -; CDR3 protein: SGKGLAGSYNEQF
V gene: TRBV4-2; clone size: many; CDR3 protein: ASSQGDSYSGNTIY
V gene: TRBV30; clone size: -; CDR3 protein: AWSRDTHNEQF
V gene: TRBV11-2; clone size: -; CDR3 protein: ASSLEALAKNIQY
V gene: TRBV2; clone size: -; CDR3 protein: ASSPGPNTEAF
V gene: TRBV11-3; clone size: -; CDR3 protein: ASSLDGTSSNEQF
V gene: TRBV6-5; clone size: few; CDR3 protein: ASSSPGARGVHEQY
V gene: TRBV29-1; clone size: once; CDR3 protein: SVVGQESSYEQY
V gene: TRBV10-2; clone size: -; CDR3 protein: ASTTLPGLAGQETQY
V gene: TRBV6-6; clone size: few; CDR3 protein: ASSYGEVAGNTIY
V gene: TRBV27; clone size: few; CDR3 protein: ASSPETSRSSYEQY
V gene: TRBV7-2; clone size: -; CDR3 protein: ASSFWSPGANVLT
V gene: TRBV9; clone size: -; CDR3 protein: ASSINPTGGEETQY
V gene: TRBV4-1; clone size: -; CDR3 protein: ASSPSGLAPNEQF
V gene: TRBV27; clone size: -; CDR3 protein: ASRRGIANTGELF
V gene: TRBV6-4; clone size: -; CDR3 protein: ASSLPDSEDGYT
V gene: TRBV29-1; clone size: -; CDR3 protein: SGLQGNYGYT
V gene: TRBV27; clone size: -; CDR3 protein: ASSLFPGELF
V gene: TRBV19; clone size: few; CDR3 protein: ASNDRETEQF
V gene: TRBV15; clone size: once; CDR3 protein: ATSRVGQLPYEQY
V gene: TRBV7-9; clone size: few; CDR3 protein: ASSFWTATANTGELF
V gene: TRBV15; clone size: -; CDR3 protein: ATSTRAGELF
V gene: TRBV10-3; clone size: -; CDR3 protein: AISTGTRRSNEQF
V gene: TRBV5-1; clone size: -; CDR3 protein: ASSDLAGLTYEQY
V gene: TRBV7-6; clone size: -; CDR3 protein: ASSSGGMGLAPPSSYEQY
V gene: TRBV19; clone size: -; CDR3 protein: ASSARGTQY
V gene: TRBV18; clone size: -; CDR3 protein: ASSLTGQTYNEQF
V gene: TRBV19; clone size: -; CDR3 protein: ASSMRRSGQETQY
V gene: TRBV2; clone size: -; CDR3 protein: ASTRLAGGPGEQY
V gene: TRBV5-1; clone size: few; CDR3 protein: ASSLGDRDGNTIY
V gene: TRBV6-4; clone size: -; CDR3 protein: ASSTTSGSYEQY
V gene: TRBV19; clone size: -; CDR3 protein: ASSILADYNEQF
V gene: TRBV27; clone size: -; CDR3 protein: ASSPWAGGTDTQY
V gene: TRBV2; clone size: many; CDR3 protein: ASRPWDRGRDGELF
V gene: TRBV10-1; clone size: -; CDR3 protein: ASSDGDAGELF
V gene: TRBV6-1; clone size: -; CDR3 protein: ASRLAGGPVHEQY
V gene: TRBV5-1; clone size: once; CDR3 protein: ASSLVDGPNYGYT